The next 28 T cell receptor beta chains were all read from a single sample in a study of PD-1 blockade in mismatch repair-deficient tumors. Sequencing was performed with immunoSEQ multiplex PCR; in TCRdb, only in-frame clones are kept and a portion is missing. The data show tens of thousands of clones, with over 70% seen just once and about 8.3% held by the top ten. The input for sequencing was peripheral blood, taken less than 21 weeks after starting pembrolizumab. The receptors were sampled from an adult with mismatch repair-deficient cancer.

The V gene is TRBV4-1, the J gene TRBJ2-1; 11 nucleotides agree with TRBD2. The germline CDR1 and CDR2 sequences are MGHRA and YSYEKL. Losses at the gene ends were 4 bases for V and 2 bases for J; bases not matched to a gene: 1. CDR3 length equals 15 residues. DNA for the CDR3: TGCGCCAGCAGCCTGACTAGCGGGGCCTACAATGAGCAGTTCTTC. As protein: CASSLTSGAYNEQFF.

CDR3 nucleotides: TGTGCCAGCAGCTCGATAGCCGACCGAGTCGCGGGGCAGTACTTC. Protein product: CASSSIADRVAGQYF. This chain links TRBV7-9 with TRBJ2-7, with D perhaps TRBD2 (5 bases). This CDR3 comprises 15 residues. The germline gives CDR1 SEHNR, CDR2 FQNEAQ (reference sequence). V lost 4 bases and J lost 9, with 22 bases in between.

V gene TRBV10-3 combines with J gene TRBJ2-7; 9 positions match TRBD2. The V and J ends lost 2 bases and 2 bases, in that order; junction bases with no gene match: 10. Looked up from germline, CDR1 is ENHRY and CDR2 is SYGVKD. There are 17 residues in the CDR3. For the CDR3, the DNA is TGTGCCATCAGTGAGCTGACCCAGACTAGCGGTACCTACGAGCAGTACTTC. It yields the protein CAISELTQTSGTYEQYF.

A few counts support this clone. The chain combines TRBV2 with TRBJ2-7, with 7 bases identical to TRBD1. V lost 11 bases, J lost 9 bases, and 10 bases stayed unmatched. The length of the CDR3 is 11 residues. Germline lookup yields CDR1 SNHLY and CDR2 FYNNEI. In nucleotides, the CDR3 is TGTGCCGGATTCACTGAGGGGGCGCAGTACTTC. Its protein is CAGFTEGAQYF.

This rearrangement joins TRBV7-2 to TRBJ1-2; D is perhaps TRBD1 (5 bases). The CDR3 covers 13 residues. The V and J ends lost 2 bases and 7 bases respectively, with 11 bases between them. In germline, CDR1 is SGHTA, CDR2 FQGNSA. CDR3: CASSLNTGGGYTF. The CDR3 region has the DNA TGTGCCAGCAGCTTAAATACGGGGGGTGGCTACACCTTC.

This clone was counted a few times. The chain uses TRBV19 and TRBJ2-1; 10 bases line up with TRBD1. V was clipped by 4 bases and J by 4 bases; unmatched bases: 10. Germline V gene data show CDR1 as LNHDA and CDR2 as SQIVND (reference sequence). The CDR3 consists of 17 residues. DNA of the CDR3: TGTGCCAGTAGTAGCACCTCGGGACAGGGGAATTACAATGAGCAGTTCTTC. It codes for CASSSTSGQGNYNEQFF.

V is TRBV5-1 and J is TRBJ1-1; D is undetermined. Germline V lookup: CDR1 SGHRS, CDR2 YFSETQ. Trimming left V 0 bases short and J 0 bases short, with 9 bases between. This CDR3 spans 15 amino acids. CDR3 DNA: TGCGCCAGCAGCTTGGGGACGGCTATGAACACTGAAGCTTTCTTT. Amino acids: CASSLGTAMNTEAFF.

V is TRBV9 and J is TRBJ1-1; D gene uncertain. The CDR3 sequence is 14 residues long. V lost 0 bases and J lost 4, with 10 bases in between. CDR1 is SGDLS, CDR2 YYNGEE, per germline. The CDR3 loop is CASSVVEGSTEAFF. The DNA of the CDR3 is TGTGCCAGCAGCGTAGTGGAGGGAAGCACTGAAGCTTTCTTT.

This rearrangement joins TRBV29-1 to TRBJ1-5; D possibly corresponds to TRBD1 (5 bases). Per germline, CDR1 SQVTM and CDR2 ANQGSEA. Trimming left V 4 bases short and J 3 bases short, with 7 bases between. The CDR3 extends over 12 amino acids. In DNA, the CDR3 is TGCAGCGTTGGGACAAACAATCAGCCCCAGCATTTT. Protein: CSVGTNNQPQHF.

The rearrangement uses TRBV9 and TRBJ2-3; D may be TRBD2 (5 bases). CDR3 length: 16 amino acids. Trimming cost V 4 bases and J 5 bases, with 20 bases left between them. Germline assignment: CDR1 SGDLS and CDR2 YYNGEE. For the CDR3, the DNA is TGTGCCAGCAGCCCAGCGGCGGGCCGTACGGGAGATACGCAGTATTTT. Protein product: CASSPAAGRTGDTQYF.

The chain combines TRBV7-8 with TRBJ2-6, with D possibly TRBD2 on 7 matching bases. Germline CDR1 and CDR2: SGHVS and FQNEAQ. The ends were cut back, 4 bases at V and 1 base at J, with 20 bases in the middle. CDR3 length equals 19 residues. The DNA of the CDR3 is TGTGCCAGCAGCTCCCCTCCGGGGGGCTATGGTTCTGGGGCCAACGTCCTGACTTTC. It specifies CASSSPPGGYGSGANVLTF.

This clone appeared a single time. The chain links TRBV30 to TRBJ2-1; 13 bases are shared with TRBD2. J was trimmed by 6 bases and V by 2 bases; bases with no gene match: 4. The germline CDR1 and CDR2 sequences are GTSNPN and SVGIG (reference sequence). The CDR3 sequence is 15 residues long. For the CDR3, the DNA is TGTGCCTGGAGTAAAAGACTAGCGGGAGGCAATGAGCAGTTCTTC. This codes for CAWSKRLAGGNEQFF. Together with reference TRBV30 and TRBJ2-1, the CDR3 gives the full variable domain: SQTIHQWPATLVQPVGSPLSLECTVEGTSNPNLYWYRQAAGRGLQLLFYSVGIGQISSEVPQNLSASRPQDRQFILSSKKLLLSDSGFYLCAWSKRLAGGNEQFFGPGTRLTVL.

Turning to this clone: Other DNA sequences in the same sample also yield this CDR3. The DNA of the CDR3 is TGCGCCAGCAGCTTGTCCAGCCCAAGCACAGATACGCAGTATTTT. Translated: CASSLSSPSTDTQYF. V is TRBV5-1 and J is TRBJ2-3; the D is unclear. The CDR3 has 15 amino acids. V was clipped by 1 base and J by 0 bases, with 9 bases between them. The germline V gene encodes CDR1 SGHRS and CDR2 YFSETQ.

This clone was seen a single time. This chain connects TRBV7-9 to TRBJ2-5, with 8 bases identical to TRBD1. The V and J ends lost 1 base and 4 bases, in that order; junction bases with no gene match: 2. This CDR3 is built from 14 residues. The germline V gene has CDR1 SEHNR and CDR2 FQNEAQ (reference sequence). CDR3 DNA: TGTGCCAGCAGCTTAGACGGACAGGGAGAGACCCAGTACTTC. It encodes CASSLDGQGETQYF.

There are a few counts of this clone. The rearrangement joins TRBV6-1 to TRBJ2-2, with a possible D match to TRBD1 (5 bases). The CDR3 is 15 amino acids. Trimming cost V 2 bases and J 1 base, with 8 bases left between them. Germline loops: CDR1 MNHNS, CDR2 SASEGT. The CDR3 DNA is TGTGCCAGCAGTGAACGGCAGGGGAACACCGGGGAGCTGTTTTTT. Its protein product is CASSERQGNTGELFF.

Concerning this clone itself: At one end, the junction sequence differs from germline, possibly due to a read error. The same CDR3 can be traced to other DNA sequences in this sample. CDR3 sequence (DNA): TGTGCCACCAGCAGAGAAGAAGGGGATGGCTACACTTTC. Amino acids: CATSREEGDGYTF. The rearrangement uses TRBV15 and TRBJ1-2, with D perhaps matching TRBD1 (5 bases). The germline V gene has CDR1 LNHNV and CDR2 YYDKDF (reference sequence). The CDR3 runs to 13 residues.

CDR3: CASGLSGTSVGEQFF. In nucleotides, the CDR3 is TGTGCCAGCGGACTATCCGGGACTAGCGTGGGGGAGCAGTTCTTC. The chain recombines TRBV27 with TRBJ2-1, with 10 bases fitting TRBD2. Germline CDR1 and CDR2: MNHEY and SMNVEV (reference sequence). CDR3 size: 15 residues. Unmatched junction bases numbered 14, after V lost 8 bases and J lost 10 bases.

This chain joins TRBV10-3 and TRBJ1-1; no clear D gene. Deletions cut 9 bases from V and 0 bases from J, with 8 bases between. From germline, CDR1 is ENHRY and CDR2 SYGVKD. The CDR3 length is 12 residues. DNA for the CDR3: TGTGCCATAGCGGACCTGAACACTGAAGCTTTCTTT. Translating gives CAIADLNTEAFF.

The J gene is TRBJ2-2, the V gene TRBV18, with a tentative D call TRBD2 (5 bases). The CDR3 is 15 residues long. CDR1 is KGHSH, CDR2 LQKENI, per germline. V lost 0 bases and J lost 1, with 6 bases in between. The CDR3 nucleotides read TGTGCCAGCTCACCACCGGGAGTGAACACCGGGGAGCTGTTTTTT. This gives the protein CASSPPGVNTGELFF.

The genes are TRBV2 and TRBJ2-6, with a tentative D call TRBD2 (5 bases). The CDR3 extends over 15 amino acids. Germline loops: CDR1 SNHLY, CDR2 FYNNEI. The germline V and J ends were trimmed by 4 bases and 1 base, with 8 bases remaining between them. In DNA, the CDR3 is TGTGCCAGCAGTGTTCGGGGATCTGGGGCCAACGTCCTGACTTTC. Translating it yields CASSVRGSGANVLTF.

CDR3 loop: CAWSPRRGPPTDTQYF. CDR3 nucleotides: TGTGCCTGGAGTCCCCGGAGGGGGCCCCCCACAGATACGCAGTATTTT. The chain combines TRBV30 with TRBJ2-3, with a possible D match to TRBD1 (7 bases). The germline V gene has CDR1 GTSNPN and CDR2 SVGIG (reference sequence). Trimming removed 2 bases at V and 2 bases at J, with 17 bases between. CDR3 length equals 16 residues. Combining the CDR3 with reference TRBV30 and TRBJ2-3 gives the whole variable domain SQTIHQWPATLVQPVGSPLSLECTVEGTSNPNLYWYRQAAGRGLQLLFYSVGIGQISSEVPQNLSASRPQDRQFILSSKKLLLSDSGFYLCAWSPRRGPPTDTQYFGPGTRLTVL.

The CDR3 bases are TGCAGCGGGCTTCGAGGGGGGTGGACGGTGGAGACCCAGTACTTC. It translates to CSGLRGGWTVETQYF. The chain is built from TRBV29-1 and TRBJ2-5, with D possibly called TRBD1 or TRBD2 (6 bases each). V lost 7 bases to trimming and J lost 5 bases, with 23 bases between them. This CDR3 has 15 amino acids. Germline loops: CDR1 SQVTM, CDR2 ANQGSEA.

V is TRBV29-1 and J is TRBJ1-1; tentative D call: TRBD1 (6 bases). The CDR3 spans 13 residues. Germline CDR1 and CDR2: SQVTM and ANQGSEA. V was pared by 5 bases and J by 1 base, with 11 bases between. CDR3 nucleotide sequence: TGCAGCGTTAACAGGGACGCGAACACTGAAGCTTTCTTT. It translates to CSVNRDANTEAFF.

This clone has a single count. The CDR3 DNA follows: TGTGCCAGCAGCTCCTCCGGGACAGGGGTCGATGAGCAGTTCTTC. It is translated as CASSSSGTGVDEQFF. This chain joins TRBV13 and TRBJ2-1; 10 positions match TRBD1. This CDR3 is 15 amino acids long. Germline CDR1 and CDR2: PRHDT and FYEKMQ (reference sequence). J was trimmed by 8 bases and V by 4 bases; bases with no gene match: 8.

This rearrangement joins TRBV6-5 to TRBJ1-1; no clear D. Trimming shortened V by 8 bases and J by 9 bases, and 13 bases separated the two germline ends. There are 11 residues in the CDR3. Per germline, CDR1 MNHEY and CDR2 SVGAGI. For the CDR3, the DNA is TGTGCCAGCCAACGGGAGAGGAAAGCTTTCTTT. Translation gives CASQRERKAFF.

The chain joins TRBV5-5 to TRBJ1-2; D is ambiguous. Germline V gives CDR1 SGHKS, CDR2 YYEKEE (reference sequence). This CDR3 is built from 13 residues. Trimming took off 6 bases at V and 3 bases at J, with 12 bases between the two ends. Written as DNA, the CDR3 is TGTGCCAGCAAACGGACGGTCGACTATGGCTACACCTTC. Amino acid sequence: CASKRTVDYGYTF.

This clone has more than one count but fewer than ten. This sequence joins TRBV18 and TRBJ1-3; D is uncertain. Per germline, CDR1 KGHSH and CDR2 LQKENI. This CDR3 is built from 14 residues. V lost 3 bases to trimming and J lost 0 bases, with 6 bases between them. CDR3 protein: CASSPGRSGNTIYF. For the CDR3, the DNA is TGTGCCAGCTCACCCGGACGCTCTGGAAACACCATATATTTT.

The chain combines TRBV4-1 with TRBJ2-2; D remains ambiguous. The germline CDR1 and CDR2 sequences are MGHRA and YSYEKL. The V gene lost 0 bases and the J gene lost 7 bases, with 12 bases spanning the gap. This CDR3 is built from 15 residues. CDR3 sequence reads: CASSQDGLRSGELFF. CDR3 bases: TGCGCCAGCAGCCAAGATGGTCTCAGGAGCGGGGAGCTGTTTTTT.